The clone carrying this T cell receptor beta chain was observed many times. This sample is part of a study of early T cells in non-severe SARS-CoV-2 infection. Each CDR3 protein gets one entry after TCRdb re-called the 5' RACE reads with MiXCR. The top ten hold approximately 4.7% of the sample, which has roughly 100,000 distinct CDR3 sequences, 10% to 15% seen once. Trimming shortened V by 2 bases and J by 4 bases, and 8 bases separated the two germline ends. The CDR3 has 14 amino acids. The V gene's germline CDR1 is SGHTA and CDR2 FQGTGA. The sequenced sample was whole blood, obtained at baseline. The TCR sequence derives from an adult who was a healthcare worker with PCR-confirmed SARS-CoV-2 infection or an uninfected control (not recorded which). The chain couples TRBV7-3 to TRBJ2-2; perhaps TRBD1 as D (6 bases). CDR3 loop: CASSLLGATGELFF. CDR3 sequence (DNA): TGTGCCAGCAGCTTACTGGGGGCCACCGGGGAGCTGTTTTTT.